Below, 22 T cell receptor beta chains from the same sample are listed, as sequenced in a study of T cell changes during pregnancy in multiple sclerosis. Only in-frame clones appear in the TCRdb table, and some are missing; sequencing was by immunoSEQ multiplex PCR. The sample shows more than 65,000 clones, 91% of them seen only once. The sample consisted of peripheral blood, taken in the first trimester of pregnancy. The origin of the receptors is a female donor with multiple sclerosis, enrolled in a pregnancy study.

The V call is TRBV6-6, the J call TRBJ2-1; TRBD2 aligns across 8 bases. The CDR3 extends over 16 amino acids. CDR1 MNHNY and CDR2 SVGAGI come from the germline V gene (reference sequence). J was trimmed by 4 bases and V by 5 bases; bases with no gene match: 10. Here the CDR3 DNA reads TGTGCCAGCAGTCCGCCCCCCGCGGGAGGATACAATGAGCAGTTCTTC. It translates to CASSPPPAGGYNEQFF.

The genes are TRBV18 and TRBJ2-2; D is perhaps TRBD2 (6 bases). V dropped 4 bases and J dropped 2 bases, with 11 bases sitting between them. The CDR3 runs 15 residues. CDR1 and CDR2 (germline): KGHSH, LQKENI. The chain's CDR3 is CASSLGTPNTGELFF. CDR3 sequence (DNA): TGTGCCAGCTCACTCGGGACTCCCAACACCGGGGAGCTGTTTTTT.

This clone has just a few counts. This chain links TRBV2 with TRBJ2-3; D is perhaps TRBD2 (5 bases). V dropped 8 bases and J dropped 2 bases, with 11 bases sitting between them. CDR1 is SNHLY, CDR2 FYNNEI, per germline. CDR3 length equals 13 residues. The CDR3 here is CASEADLTDTQYF. The CDR3 DNA sequence: TGTGCCAGCGAAGCGGACCTCACAGATACGCAGTATTTT.

As DNA, the CDR3 is TGTGCCAGCAGTTACGGGGACAGAGATAATTCACCCCTCCACTTT. Its protein product is CASSYGDRDNSPLHF. The J gene is TRBJ1-6, the V gene TRBV6-5; 7 bases are a match to TRBD1. V was clipped by 2 bases and J by 5 bases; unmatched bases: 3. The germline gives CDR1 MNHEY, CDR2 SVGAGI. The CDR3 spans 15 residues.

Remarks on this clone: One end of the junction is discordant with germline, which a read error may explain. Other DNA sequences in this specimen translate into the identical CDR3. The chain couples TRBV2 to TRBJ2-3; 7 bases align to TRBD2. The CDR3 covers 17 residues. Germline CDR1 SNHLY, CDR2 FYNNEI. The CDR3 protein is CASSESRRLATTDTQYF. In DNA form, the CDR3 reads TGTGCCAGTAGTGAGTCCCGCAGACTAGCCACCACAGATACGCAGTATTTT.

The rearrangement links TRBV13 to TRBJ1-2; D is possibly TRBD1 (6 bases). The V gene's germline CDR1 is PRHDT and CDR2 FYEKMQ (reference sequence). Trimming took 4 bases from V and 5 from J, leaving 17 bases between them. This CDR3 comprises 15 residues. DNA of the CDR3: TGTGCCAGCAGCTCTCTCGCTGGCCAGGGGTATGGCTACACCTTC. Translating it yields CASSSLAGQGYGYTF.

The V call is TRBV4-1, the J call TRBJ2-7, with 7 bases that match TRBD2. Losses at the gene ends were 0 bases for V and 9 bases for J; bases not matched to a gene: 11. CDR1 and CDR2 (germline): MGHRA, YSYEKL. The CDR3 has 15 amino acids. CDR3 in amino acids: CASSQDSIGRLGQYF. CDR3 nucleotides: TGCGCCAGCAGCCAAGATTCGATCGGGAGGTTGGGGCAGTACTTC.

In this sample, this clone turned up a few times. The chain carries TRBV11-2 and TRBJ2-1; 8 bases match TRBD1. The CDR3 loop spans 16 amino acids. V gave up 5 bases and J gave up 8 bases; unmatched junction bases: 14. Per the germline V gene, CDR1 is SGHAT and CDR2 is FQNNGV. CDR3 nucleotide sequence: TGTGCCAGCAGCCCCCCTAATTTCGGACAGGGCTATGAGCAGTTCTTC. Amino acids: CASSPPNFGQGYEQFF. The variable domain in full, with the rest retrieved from reference TRBV11-2 and TRBJ2-1, is EAGVAQSPRYKIIEKRQSVAFWCNPISGHATLYWYQQILGQGPKLLIQFQNNGVVDDSQLPKDRFSAERLKGVDSTLKIQPAKLEDSAVYLCASSPPNFGQGYEQFFGPGTRLTVL.

The chain couples TRBV13 to TRBJ2-1, with TRBD2 matching over 9 bases. Germline V CDR1 and CDR2: PRHDT, FYEKMQ (reference sequence). V lost 4 bases to trimming and J lost 3 bases; unmatched junction nucleotides: 4. CDR3 size: 15 residues. The CDR3 protein is CASSSREGFYNEQFF. CDR3 DNA sequence: TGTGCCAGCAGCTCGCGGGAGGGATTCTACAATGAGCAGTTCTTC.

The V call is TRBV30, the J call TRBJ2-2, with TRBD2 matching over 14 bases. The CDR3 loop spans 17 amino acids. From germline, CDR1 is GTSNPN and CDR2 SVGIG (reference sequence). V lost 1 base to trimming and J lost 6 bases; unmatched junction nucleotides: 7. This CDR3 reads CAWSAESGLAGAGELFF. In DNA form, the CDR3 reads TGTGCCTGGAGTGCCGAGTCGGGACTAGCGGGAGCCGGGGAGCTGTTTTTT.

The chain's CDR3 is CASKIGLAGYNEQYF. The CDR3 coding sequence is TGTGCCAGCAAAATTGGACTAGCGGGGTACAACGAGCAGTACTTC. This chain uses TRBV27 with TRBJ2-7, with 12 nucleotides matching TRBD2. There are 15 residues in the CDR3. Germline CDR1 MNHEY, CDR2 SMNVEV (reference sequence). V dropped 7 bases and J dropped 5; count of bases not matched to a gene: 9.

The chain carries TRBV5-4 and TRBJ2-1; tentatively, D is TRBD2 (5 bases). The V gene lost 0 bases and the J gene lost 8 bases, with 9 bases spanning the gap. The CDR3 spans 13 residues. Germline V gene data show CDR1 as SGHNT and CDR2 as YYREEE (reference sequence). CDR3 nucleotides: TGTGCCAGCAGCTTGGATCGGGGAGATGAGCAGTTCTTC. Encoded protein: CASSLDRGDEQFF.

The chain combines TRBV5-1 with TRBJ2-2; TRBD1 agrees at 7 bases. V dropped 0 bases and J dropped 1; count of bases not matched to a gene: 3. Germline lookup yields CDR1 SGHRS and CDR2 YFSETQ. The CDR3 covers 16 residues. The CDR3 nucleotides are TGCGCCAGCAGCTTGGCCGGGACAGTGAACACCGGGGAGCTGTTTTTT. Protein sequence: CASSLAGTVNTGELFF.

The V and J genes are TRBV5-5 and TRBJ1-5, with TRBD1 matching 7 bases. CDR1 and CDR2 from the germline V gene are SGHKS and YYEKEE (reference sequence). The CDR3 is made up of 15 amino acids. V gave up 4 bases and J gave up 1 base; unmatched junction bases: 5. The CDR3 region is CASSAGGTSNQPQHF. The CDR3 DNA reads as TGTGCCAGCAGCGCAGGGGGGACGAGCAATCAGCCCCAGCATTTT.

Details on this clone: One junction end does not reproduce the germline sequence, and a read error may be involved. The genes are TRBV27 and TRBJ2-7; TRBD2 aligns across 11 bases. The CDR3 consists of 15 residues. The V gene's germline CDR1 is MNHEY and CDR2 SMNVEV (reference sequence). In nucleotides, the CDR3 is TGTGCCAGCAGTATATCCGGGACTAGCGGCCTCAAGCAGTACTTC. Amino acids: CASSISGTSGLKQYF.

This clone has just a few counts. The chain recombines TRBV7-9 with TRBJ1-5, with TRBD1 matching over 7 bases. The length of the CDR3 is 12 residues. Germline CDR1 is SEHNR and CDR2 is FQNEAQ (reference sequence). After removal of 7 bases from V and 6 bases from J, the junction contained 3 bases not matched to a gene. CDR3 sequence: CASTTGAQPQHF. The CDR3, as DNA: TGTGCCAGCACTACAGGGGCTCAGCCCCAGCATTTT.

This chain links TRBV7-3 with TRBJ2-6, with a possible D match to TRBD2 (6 bases). The V end lost 1 base, the J end lost 2 bases, and 15 bases lay between the germline ends. This CDR3 has 18 residues. Per germline, CDR1 SGHTA and CDR2 FQGTGA. Here the CDR3 reads CASSLSVSGGAGANVLTF. The CDR3 coding sequence is TGTGCCAGCAGCTTAAGCGTTAGCGGAGGGGCTGGGGCCAACGTCCTGACTTTC. Variable domain in full (rest from reference TRBV7-3 and TRBJ2-6): GAGVSQTPSNKVTEKGKYVELRCDPISGHTALYWYRQSLGQGPEFLIYFQGTGAADDSGLPNDRFFAVRPEGSVSTLKIQRTERGDSAVYLCASSLSVSGGAGANVLTFGAGSRLTVL.

This rearrangement joins TRBV6-1 to TRBJ2-7; 9 positions match TRBD2. The germline V gene has CDR1 MNHNS and CDR2 SASEGT. The CDR3 spans 15 residues. J was trimmed by 6 bases and V by 1 base; bases with no gene match: 7. The CDR3 reads CASSEGAGGISEQYF. CDR3 nucleotide sequence: TGTGCCAGCAGTGAAGGGGCGGGGGGGATTAGCGAGCAGTACTTC.

This chain uses TRBV28 with TRBJ1-3, with D possibly TRBD1 on 6 matching bases. Germline V gene lookup returns CDR1 MDHEN and CDR2 SYDVKM. The CDR3 consists of 16 residues. V gave up 3 bases and J gave up 4 bases, with 16 bases separating them. This CDR3 reads CASSFLTTGRGNTIYF. The CDR3 region has the DNA TGTGCCAGCAGTTTCCTGACGACAGGCAGGGGAAACACCATATATTTT.

The chain is built from TRBV19 and TRBJ2-6; possible D gene TRBD2, 6 bases. This CDR3 has 18 amino acids. In germline, CDR1 is LNHDA, CDR2 SQIVND (reference sequence). The V end was cut by 6 bases, the J end by 0 bases, with 18 bases between. CDR3 in DNA: TGTGCCAGTAGCGGGCGCGGGACCCGGAGCTCTGGGGCCAACGTCCTGACTTTC. This translates into CASSGRGTRSSGANVLTF. The full variable domain, completed using reference TRBV19 and TRBJ2-6, is DGGITQSPKYLFRKEGQNVTLSCEQNLNHDAMYWYRQDPGQGLRLIYYSQIVNDFQKGDIAEGYSVSREKKESFPLTVTSAQKNPTAFYLCASSGRGTRSSGANVLTFGAGSRLTVL.

The rearrangement links TRBV28 to TRBJ1-3; TRBD1 matches 7 bases. CDR1 and CDR2 (germline): MDHEN, SYDVKM. The CDR3 runs 16 residues. The J segment lost 4 bases and the V segment lost 5 bases, leaving 11 bases of the junction unmatched. The CDR3 spells CASSPPRQGYGNTIYF. The CDR3 DNA reads TGTGCCAGCAGTCCCCCACGACAGGGATACGGAAACACCATATATTTT.

CDR3 protein: CASTPIRSYNTDTQYF. As DNA, the CDR3 is TGTGCCAGCACCCCCATTCGGAGTTACAACACAGATACGCAGTATTTT. The J gene is TRBJ2-3, the V gene TRBV6-6, with no clear D. Germline V CDR1 and CDR2: MNHNY, SVGAGI (reference sequence). With 7 bases removed from V and 2 bases from J, the gap between germline ends came to 19 bases. CDR3 length: 16 residues.